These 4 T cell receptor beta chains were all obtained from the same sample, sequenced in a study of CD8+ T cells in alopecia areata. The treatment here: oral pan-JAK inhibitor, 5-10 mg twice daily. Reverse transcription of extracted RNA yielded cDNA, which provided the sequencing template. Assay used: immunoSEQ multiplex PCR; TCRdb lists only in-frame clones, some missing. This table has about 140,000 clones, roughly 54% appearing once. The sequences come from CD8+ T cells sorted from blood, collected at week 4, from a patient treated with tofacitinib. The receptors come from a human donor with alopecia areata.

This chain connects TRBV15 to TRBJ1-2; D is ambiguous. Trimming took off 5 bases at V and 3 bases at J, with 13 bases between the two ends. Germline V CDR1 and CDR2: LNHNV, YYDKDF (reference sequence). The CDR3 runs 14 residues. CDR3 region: CATSRGWADYGYTF. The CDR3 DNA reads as TGTGCCACCAGCCGCGGGTGGGCCGACTATGGCTACACCTTC. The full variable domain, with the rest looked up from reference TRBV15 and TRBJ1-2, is DAMVIQNPRYQVTQFGKPVTLSCSQTLNHNVMYWYQQKSSQAPKLLFHYYDKDFNNEADTPDNFQSRRPNTSFCFLDIRSPGLGDTAMYLCATSRGWADYGYTFGSGTRLTVV.

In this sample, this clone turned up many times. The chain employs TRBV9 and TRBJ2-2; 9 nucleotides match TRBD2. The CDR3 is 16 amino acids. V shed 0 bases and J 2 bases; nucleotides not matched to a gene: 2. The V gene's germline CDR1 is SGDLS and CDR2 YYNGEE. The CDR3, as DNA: TGTGCCAGCAGCGTAGCGACTAGCGGAAACACCGGGGAGCTGTTTTTT. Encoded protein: CASSVATSGNTGELFF. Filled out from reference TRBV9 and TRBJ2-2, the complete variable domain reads DSGVTQTPKHLITATGQRVTLRCSPRSGDLSVYWYQQSLDQGLQFLIQYYNGEERAKGNILERFSAQQFPDLHSELNLSSLELGDSALYFCASSVATSGNTGELFFGEGSRLTVL.

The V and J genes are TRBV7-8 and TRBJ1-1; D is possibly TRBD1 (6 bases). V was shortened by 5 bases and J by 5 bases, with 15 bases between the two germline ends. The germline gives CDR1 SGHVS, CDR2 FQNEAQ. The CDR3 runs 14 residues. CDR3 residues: CASSHHREGTEAFF. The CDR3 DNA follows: TGTGCCAGCAGCCACCACAGGGAGGGGACTGAAGCTTTCTTT.

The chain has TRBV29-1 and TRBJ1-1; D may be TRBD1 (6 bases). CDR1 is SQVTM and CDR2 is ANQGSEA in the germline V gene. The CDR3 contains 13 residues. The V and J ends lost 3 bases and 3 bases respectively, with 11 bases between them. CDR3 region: CSVDGGRDTEAFF. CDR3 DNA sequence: TGCAGCGTTGACGGGGGGCGAGACACTGAAGCTTTCTTT.